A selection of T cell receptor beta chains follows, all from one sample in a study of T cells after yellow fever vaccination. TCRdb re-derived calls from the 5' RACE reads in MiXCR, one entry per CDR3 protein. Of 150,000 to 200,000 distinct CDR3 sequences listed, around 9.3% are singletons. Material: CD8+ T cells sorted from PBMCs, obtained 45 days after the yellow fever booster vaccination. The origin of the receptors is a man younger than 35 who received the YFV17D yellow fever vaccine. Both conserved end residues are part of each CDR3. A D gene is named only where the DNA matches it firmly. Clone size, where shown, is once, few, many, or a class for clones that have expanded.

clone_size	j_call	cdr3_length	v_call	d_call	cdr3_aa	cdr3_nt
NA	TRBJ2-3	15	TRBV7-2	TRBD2	CASSLVAGAVDTQYF	TGTGCCAGCAGCTTGGTAGCGGGGGCCGTAGATACGCAGTATTTT
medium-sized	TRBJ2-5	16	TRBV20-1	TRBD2	CSARGGLAGSQETQYF	TGCAGTGCTAGAGGGGGGCTAGCGGGGAGCCAAGAGACCCAGTACTTC
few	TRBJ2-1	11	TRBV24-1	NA	CATSGGNEQFF	TGTGCCACCAGTGGAGGGAATGAGCAGTTCTTC
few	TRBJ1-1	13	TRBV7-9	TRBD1	CASSFITGALAFF	TGTGCCAGCAGCTTCATAACAGGGGCGCTTGCTTTCTTT
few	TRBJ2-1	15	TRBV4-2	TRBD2	CASSQSGGEYNEQFF	TGTGCCAGCAGCCAAAGCGGGGGGGAGTACAATGAGCAGTTCTTC
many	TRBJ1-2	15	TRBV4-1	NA	CASSNREDGKSGYTF	TGCGCCAGCAGCAACCGGGAGGACGGGAAATCGGGCTACACCTTC
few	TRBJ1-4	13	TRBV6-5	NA	CASKGQGYEKLFF	TGTGCCAGCAAGGGGCAGGGTTATGAAAAACTGTTTTTT
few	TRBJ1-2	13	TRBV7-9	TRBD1	CASSATGGDGYTF	TGTGCCAGCAGCGCTACAGGGGGCGATGGCTACACCTTC
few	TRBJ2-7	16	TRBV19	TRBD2	CASSWASGGHSYEQYF	TGTGCCAGTAGCTGGGCTAGCGGGGGGCACTCCTACGAGCAGTACTTC
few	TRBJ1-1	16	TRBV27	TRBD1	CASRPGTGAGGTEAFF	TGTGCCAGCAGACCCGGGACAGGGGCCGGAGGGACTGAAGCTTTCTTT
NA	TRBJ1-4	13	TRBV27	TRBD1	CASSGTGDRGLFF	TGTGCCAGCAGCGGGACAGGGGACCGGGGACTGTTTTTT
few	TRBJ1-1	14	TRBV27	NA	CASSPWTSASEAFF	TGTGCCAGCAGTCCTTGGACATCGGCCTCTGAAGCTTTCTTT
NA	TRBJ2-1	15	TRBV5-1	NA	CASSPGILSYNEQFF	TGCGCCAGCAGCCCAGGGATTTTGTCCTACAATGAGCAGTTCTTC
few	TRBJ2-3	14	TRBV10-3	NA	CAISVARGGDTQYF	TGTGCCATCAGTGTGGCGAGGGGGGGAGATACGCAGTATTTT
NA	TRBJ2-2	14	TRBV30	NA	CAWTSLRDTGELFF	TGTGCCTGGACTTCACTGAGGGACACCGGGGAGCTGTTTTTT
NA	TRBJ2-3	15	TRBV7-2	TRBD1	CASSLGGTVTDTQYF	TGTGCCAGCAGCTTAGGGGGGACAGTCACAGATACGCAGTATTTT
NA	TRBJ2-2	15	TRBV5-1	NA	CASSFRGGSTGELFF	TGCGCCAGCAGCTTCCGGGGTGGGAGCACCGGGGAGCTGTTTTTT
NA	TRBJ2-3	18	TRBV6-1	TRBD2	CASLPGLAGGPVGDTQYF	TGTGCCAGCTTGCCGGGACTAGCGGGGGGGCCCGTGGGAGATACGCAGTATTTT
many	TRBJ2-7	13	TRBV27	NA	CASSLRGPYEQYF	TGTGCCAGCAGTTTACGGGGGCCCTACGAGCAGTACTTC
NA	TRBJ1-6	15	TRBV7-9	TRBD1	CASSTGTGENSPLHF	TGTGCCAGCAGCACCGGGACAGGGGAAAACTCACCCCTCCACTTT
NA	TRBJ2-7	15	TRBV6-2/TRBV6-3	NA	CASRDWSAPLYEQYF	TGTGCCAGCAGGGACTGGTCAGCCCCCCTCTACGAGCAGTACTTC
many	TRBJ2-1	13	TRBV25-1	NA	CASKEGSYNEQFF	TGTGCCAGCAAAGAGGGGTCCTACAATGAGCAGTTCTTC
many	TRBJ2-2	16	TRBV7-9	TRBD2	CASGDVSGGDTGELFF	TGTGCCAGCGGGGACGTCTCGGGAGGGGACACCGGGGAGCTGTTTTTT
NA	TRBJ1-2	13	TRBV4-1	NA	CASCQELGYGYTF	TGCGCCAGCTGCCAGGAGCTGGGATATGGCTACACCTTC
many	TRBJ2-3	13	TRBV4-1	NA	CASSQDWPIAQYF	TGCGCCAGCAGCCAAGATTGGCCCATAGCGCAGTATTTT
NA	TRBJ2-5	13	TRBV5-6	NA	CASSLEQLETQYF	TGTGCCAGCAGCTTGGAGCAGCTAGAGACCCAGTACTTC
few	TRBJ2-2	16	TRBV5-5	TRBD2	CASIGLAGGNTGELFF	TGTGCCAGCATTGGACTAGCGGGGGGGAACACCGGGGAGCTGTTTTTT
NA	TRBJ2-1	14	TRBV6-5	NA	CASSYGGLISEQFF	TGTGCCAGCAGTTACGGGGGCTTGATTAGTGAGCAGTTCTTC
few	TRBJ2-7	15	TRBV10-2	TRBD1	CASRAPGQGFHEQYF	TGCGCCAGCAGGGCCCCGGGACAGGGCTTCCACGAGCAGTACTTC
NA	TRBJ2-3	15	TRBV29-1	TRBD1	CSVEEQGQFQDTQYF	TGCAGCGTTGAAGAACAGGGGCAGTTTCAAGATACGCAGTATTTT
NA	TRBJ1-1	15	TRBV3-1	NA	CASSQVLGGQTEAFF	TGTGCCAGCAGCCAAGTTTTGGGCGGTCAGACTGAAGCTTTCTTT
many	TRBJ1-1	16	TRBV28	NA	CASSLSSGGSDTEAFF	TGTGCCAGCAGTTTAAGTTCGGGAGGGTCGGACACTGAAGCTTTCTTT
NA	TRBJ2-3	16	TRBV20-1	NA	CSARGLERSETDTQYF	TGCAGTGCTAGGGGTCTAGAGAGAAGTGAGACAGATACGCAGTATTTT
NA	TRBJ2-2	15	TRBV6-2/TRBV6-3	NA	CASSPGVEVTGELFF	TGTGCCAGCAGCCCCGGGGTAGAGGTCACCGGGGAGCTGTTTTTT
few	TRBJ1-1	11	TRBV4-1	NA	CASRGNTEAFF	TGCGCCAGCAGGGGGAACACTGAAGCTTTCTTT
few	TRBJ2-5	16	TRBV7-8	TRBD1	CASSLPRTGVTETQYF	TGTGCCAGCAGCTTACCCAGGACAGGGGTCACGGAGACCCAGTACTTC
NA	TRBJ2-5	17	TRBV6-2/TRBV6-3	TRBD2	CASSYTTLAGAQETQYF	TGTGCCAGCAGTTACACGACGCTAGCGGGGGCCCAAGAGACCCAGTACTTC
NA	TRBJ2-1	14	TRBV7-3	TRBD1	CASQATGGNNEQFF	TGTGCCAGCCAGGCGACAGGGGGTAACAATGAGCAGTTCTTC
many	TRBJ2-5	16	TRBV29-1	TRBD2	CSGLGLAGHARETQYF	TGCAGCGGGCTGGGACTAGCGGGTCACGCTCGGGAGACCCAGTACTTC
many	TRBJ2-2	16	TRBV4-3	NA	CASSHRGAFPTGELFF	TGCGCCAGCAGCCACCGGGGGGCGTTCCCCACCGGGGAGCTGTTTTTT
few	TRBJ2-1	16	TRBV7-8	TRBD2	CASSFDLAGGYNEQFF	TGTGCCAGCAGCTTTGATCTAGCGGGGGGTTACAATGAGCAGTTCTTC
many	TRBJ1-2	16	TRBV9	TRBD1	CASSATGAPSVSGYTF	TGTGCCAGCAGCGCGACAGGGGCCCCCTCTGTATCTGGCTACACCTTC
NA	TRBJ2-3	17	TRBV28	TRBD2	CASSLSILAGYTDTQYF	TGTGCCAGCAGTTTATCGATCCTAGCGGGGTACACAGATACGCAGTATTTT
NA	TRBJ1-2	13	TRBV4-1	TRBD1	CASGDRDIDGYTF	TGCGCCAGCGGGGACAGGGACATCGATGGCTACACCTTC
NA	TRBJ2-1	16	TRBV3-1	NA	CASSSGTLSNIDEQFF	TGTGCCAGCAGCTCCGGGACGCTCTCAAACATCGATGAGCAGTTCTTC
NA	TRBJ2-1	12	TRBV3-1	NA	CASSQDWVEQFF	TGTGCCAGCAGCCAAGACTGGGTTGAGCAGTTCTTC
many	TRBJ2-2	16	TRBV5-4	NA	CASSPRGITNTGELFF	TGTGCCAGCAGCCCTCGCGGAATTACGAACACCGGGGAGCTGTTTTTT
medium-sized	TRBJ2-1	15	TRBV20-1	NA	CSARDLAGPYNEQFF	TGCAGTGCTAGAGATTTGGCGGGGCCCTACAATGAGCAGTTCTTC
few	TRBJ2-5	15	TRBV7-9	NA	CASSLGVQGQETQYF	TGTGCCAGCAGCCTAGGGGTACAGGGACAAGAGACCCAGTACTTC
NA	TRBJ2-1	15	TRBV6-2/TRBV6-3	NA	CASSYSGGGYNEQFF	TGTGCCAGCAGTTACTCGGGGGGCGGGTACAATGAGCAGTTCTTC
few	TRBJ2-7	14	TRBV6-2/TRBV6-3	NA	CASSYGTASGEQYF	TGTGCCAGCAGTTACGGGACTGCCTCTGGCGAGCAGTACTTC
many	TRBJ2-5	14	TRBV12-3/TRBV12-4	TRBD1	CASSPGTGEETQYF	TGTGCCAGCAGTCCGGGGACAGGGGAAGAGACCCAGTACTTC